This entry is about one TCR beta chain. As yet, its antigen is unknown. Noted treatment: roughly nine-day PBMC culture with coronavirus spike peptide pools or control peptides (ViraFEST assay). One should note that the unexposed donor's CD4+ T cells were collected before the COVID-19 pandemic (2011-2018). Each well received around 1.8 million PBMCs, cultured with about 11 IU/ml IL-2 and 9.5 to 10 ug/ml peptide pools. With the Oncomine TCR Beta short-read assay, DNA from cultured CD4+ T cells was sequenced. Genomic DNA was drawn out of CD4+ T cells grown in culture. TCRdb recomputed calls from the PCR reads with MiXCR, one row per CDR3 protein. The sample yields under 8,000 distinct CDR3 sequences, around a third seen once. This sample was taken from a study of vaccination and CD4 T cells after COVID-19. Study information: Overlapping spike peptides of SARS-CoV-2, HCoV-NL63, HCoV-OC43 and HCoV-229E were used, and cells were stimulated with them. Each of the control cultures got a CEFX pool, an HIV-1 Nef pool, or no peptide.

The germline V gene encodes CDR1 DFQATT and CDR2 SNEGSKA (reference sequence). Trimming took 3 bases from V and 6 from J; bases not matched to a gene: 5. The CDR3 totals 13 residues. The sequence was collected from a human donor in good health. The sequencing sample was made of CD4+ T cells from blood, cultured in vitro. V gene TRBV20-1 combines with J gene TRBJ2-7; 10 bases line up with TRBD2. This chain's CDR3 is CSARASGRSEQYF. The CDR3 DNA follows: TGCAGTGCTAGGGCTAGCGGGAGAAGCGAGCAGTACTTC.